The 29 T cell receptor beta chains presented below share a single source sample, sequenced in a study of cytomegalovirus exposure and HLA in healthy donors. PCR amplification relied on 60 Vbeta primers (plus 13 Jbeta primers). Sequencing was performed with immunoSEQ multiplex PCR; in TCRdb, only in-frame clones are kept and a portion is missing. The repertoire holds approximately 190,000 clones, with about nine tenths as singletons. The sample consisted of PBMCs. The receptors derive from a boy between 2 and 15 years old in good health and CMV-seronegative.

The chain joins TRBV30 to TRBJ2-3; 8 positions match TRBD2. The CDR3 totals 14 residues. From germline, CDR1 is GTSNPN and CDR2 SVGIG (reference sequence). With 5 bases clipped from V and 0 bases from J, the junction kept 4 bases outside the gene matches. In DNA, the CDR3 is TGTGCCTGGCAACTAGCGGCCAGCACAGATACGCAGTATTTT. It is translated as CAWQLAASTDTQYF.

This clone was seen only once. The chain links TRBV7-2 to TRBJ2-7, with 7 nucleotides matching TRBD1. CDR1 and CDR2 from the germline V gene are SGHTA and FQGNSA. The length of the CDR3 is 13 residues. Trimming took 5 bases from V and 5 from J; bases not matched to a gene: 6. This chain's CDR3 is CASSATGMHEQYF. As DNA, the CDR3 is TGTGCCAGCAGCGCGACAGGGATGCACGAGCAGTACTTC.

In DNA, the CDR3 is TGTGCCAGCAGTCCACGGACTAGCAGGTCGGATACGCAGTATTTT. Amino acids: CASSPRTSRSDTQYF. The chain recombines TRBV27 with TRBJ2-3; 8 positions match TRBD2. V gave up 5 bases and J gave up 6 bases; unmatched junction bases: 10. Germline CDR1 is MNHEY and CDR2 is SMNVEV (reference sequence). The CDR3 is made up of 15 amino acids.

The chain recombines TRBV27 with TRBJ2-3; D unclear. The CDR3 is 15 amino acids. The germline CDR1 and CDR2 sequences are MNHEY and SMNVEV (reference sequence). The V end lost 4 bases, the J end lost 2 bases, and 13 bases lay between the germline ends. In nucleotides, the CDR3 is TGTGCCAGCAGTTCTGGCAGGTCCAACACAGATACGCAGTATTTT. It encodes CASSSGRSNTDTQYF.

This chain joins TRBV30 and TRBJ1-6; D call uncertain. The CDR3 runs to 13 residues. Germline values: CDR1 GTSNPN, CDR2 SVGIG (reference sequence). V gave up 4 bases and J gave up 5 bases, with 9 bases separating them. The CDR3 DNA follows: TGTGCCTGGACGTTGAACAATAATTCACCCCTCCACTTT. It is translated as CAWTLNNNSPLHF.

A note on this clone: An end of the junction differs from the germline gene, which may be a read error. V gene TRBV13 combines with J gene TRBJ1-1; D is perhaps TRBD1 (6 bases). This CDR3 is 11 amino acids long. Germline lookup yields CDR1 PRHDT and CDR2 FYEKMQ (reference sequence). CDR3 in amino acids: CASSLTGKLPF. CDR3 DNA: TGTGCCAGCAGCCTAACAGGGAAATTACCATTT.

This chain uses TRBV29-1 with TRBJ1-4, with TRBD1 matching over 8 bases. The CDR3 loop spans 12 amino acids. The germline V gene has CDR1 SQVTM and CDR2 ANQGSEA. Losses at the gene ends were 6 bases for V and 6 bases for J; bases not matched to a gene: 3. The CDR3 coding sequence is TGCAGCGTGCGACAGGGGCATGAAAAACTGTTTTTT. It is translated as CSVRQGHEKLFF.

The rearrangement uses TRBV25-1 and TRBJ2-5; D is ambiguous. The ends were cut back, 6 bases at V and 5 bases at J, with 4 bases in the middle. CDR1 and CDR2 (germline): MGHDK, SYGVNS. CDR3 length equals 10 residues. CDR3 coding DNA: TGTGCCAGCAGGAGGGAGACCCAGTACTTC. Protein sequence: CASRRETQYF.

This chain uses TRBV27 with TRBJ2-1; D may be TRBD2 (6 bases). Trimming took off 5 bases at V and 3 bases at J, with 11 bases between the two ends. The CDR3 extends over 14 amino acids. Germline CDR1 reads MNHEY; CDR2 reads SMNVEV (reference sequence). CDR3 DNA: TGTGCCAGCAGTCCAAAGGACTACTACAATGAGCAGTTCTTC. Translation gives CASSPKDYYNEQFF.

This chain links TRBV5-1 with TRBJ2-5; 11 nucleotides line up with TRBD2. The CDR3 covers 17 residues. V shed 4 bases and J 4 bases; nucleotides not matched to a gene: 12. The germline V gene has CDR1 SGHRS and CDR2 YFSETQ. The CDR3 loop is CASSTPTSGVSAETQYF. The CDR3 DNA sequence: TGCGCCAGCAGCACTCCGACTAGCGGGGTTTCGGCAGAGACCCAGTACTTC.

The chain employs TRBV5-6 and TRBJ2-7, with no clear D. The germline CDR1 and CDR2 sequences are SGHDT and YYEEEE. The CDR3 has 13 amino acids. Trimming cost V 2 bases and J 0 bases, with 6 bases left between them. The CDR3 region has the DNA TGTGCCAGCAGCTTAACGAGCTCCTACGAGCAGTACTTC. It translates to CASSLTSSYEQYF.

DNA for the CDR3: TGTGCCAGCAGCGTAGGGCGCCGGGACAGAAGCACAGATACGCAGTATTTT. Its translation: CASSVGRRDRSTDTQYF. The chain recombines TRBV9 with TRBJ2-3, with 7 bases matching TRBD1. Germline lookup yields CDR1 SGDLS and CDR2 YYNGEE. V trimming: 0 bases; J trimming: 0 bases; junction bases outside the gene matches: 7. The CDR3 consists of 17 residues.

This clone was seen more than once but under ten times. The chain recombines TRBV11-2 with TRBJ1-2, with 7 bases aligning to TRBD1. Germline trimming cut 5 bases from V and 6 bases from J; bases unmatched to any gene: 12. The CDR3 loop spans 15 amino acids. Germline V lookup: CDR1 SGHAT, CDR2 FQNNGV. The DNA for the CDR3 is TGTGCCAGCAGCCCCGGACAGGACCTGCTGAATGGCTACACCTTC. Its protein product is CASSPGQDLLNGYTF.

This clone was observed a single time. This chain links TRBV7-8 with TRBJ2-5, with D hard to call. The germline gives CDR1 SGHVS, CDR2 FQNEAQ. There are 17 residues in the CDR3. The ends were cut back, 4 bases at V and 11 bases at J, with 29 bases in the middle. This CDR3 is CASSSGLETIKIGEQYF. The DNA for the CDR3 is TGTGCCAGCAGCTCGGGTTTAGAGACGATCAAGATAGGAGAGCAGTACTTC. Variable domain in full (rest from reference TRBV7-8 and TRBJ2-5): GAGVSQSPRYKVAKRGQDVALRCDPISGHVSLFWYQQALGQGPEFLTYFQNEAQLDKSGLPSDRFFAERPEGSVSTLKIQRTQQEDSAVYLCASSSGLETIKIGEQYFGPGTRLLVL.

The count of this clone is one. The gene calls are TRBV10-3 and TRBJ2-7; TRBD2 matches 11 bases. This CDR3 has 17 residues. Germline V gene sequence: CDR1 ENHRY, CDR2 SYGVKD. Trimming took 5 bases from V and 4 from J; bases not matched to a gene: 13. CDR3 coding DNA: TGTGCCATCAGTCCTCGACTAGCGGGACCACCTCTTTACGAGCAGTACTTC. Protein sequence: CAISPRLAGPPLYEQYF.

The J gene is TRBJ2-3, the V gene TRBV2, with TRBD1 identical over 7 bases. J lost 0 bases, V lost 6 bases, and 6 bases had no gene match. The germline CDR1 and CDR2 sequences are SNHLY and FYNNEI. The CDR3 is made up of 15 amino acids. The CDR3 here is CASRPTTGSTDTQYF. The CDR3 DNA follows: TGTGCCAGCAGACCAACGACAGGGAGCACAGATACGCAGTATTTT.

V gene TRBV5-1 combines with J gene TRBJ2-5; no firm D call. V was cut by 4 bases and J by 2 bases, with 3 bases left in between. CDR1 is SGHRS and CDR2 is YFSETQ in the germline V gene. This CDR3 contains 11 residues. CDR3 sequence reads: CASSLQETQYF. The CDR3 DNA reads TGCGCCAGCAGCCTTCAAGAGACCCAGTACTTC.

The chain uses TRBV30 and TRBJ2-2, with 9 bases aligning to TRBD2. This CDR3 is built from 17 residues. The V gene end was trimmed by 7 bases and the J gene end by 3 bases; junction bases not matched to a gene: 15. Germline V CDR1 and CDR2: GTSNPN, SVGIG (reference sequence). The CDR3 is CASSTPTSGHHTGELFF. DNA of the CDR3: TGTGCCTCCTCCACCCCTACTAGCGGGCATCACACCGGGGAGCTGTTTTTT.

The chain joins TRBV10-3 to TRBJ1-3; 9 bases agree with TRBD1. Germline-derived CDR1 and CDR2 are ENHRY and SYGVKD. Trimming removed 6 bases from V and 0 bases from J; junction bases left unmatched: 6. The CDR3 has 16 amino acids. In nucleotides, the CDR3 is TGTGCCATCAGGGGACAGGGCGAAACCTCTGGAAACACCATATATTTT. It translates to CAIRGQGETSGNTIYF.

The chain recombines TRBV6-1 with TRBJ2-7, with TRBD2 matching over 8 bases. The CDR3 runs to 14 residues. Germline V gene sequence: CDR1 MNHNS, CDR2 SASEGT. V was clipped by 5 bases and J by 3 bases; unmatched bases: 6. The CDR3 nucleotides are TGTGCCAGCAGTAAGGGAGCGGGAGACTACGAGCAGTACTTC. This codes for CASSKGAGDYEQYF.

The rearrangement uses TRBV15 and TRBJ1-1; 9 nucleotides match TRBD1. Germline CDR1 and CDR2: LNHNV and YYDKDF (reference sequence). V gave up 0 bases and J gave up 4 bases; unmatched junction bases: 6. The CDR3 has 16 amino acids. This CDR3 is CATSRDRGQGSTEAFF. The CDR3 DNA follows: TGTGCCACCAGCAGAGATCGGGGACAGGGAAGCACTGAAGCTTTCTTT.

CDR3: CASSVSSGGWRTDTQYF. CDR3 DNA sequence: TGTGCCAGCAGTGTGTCTAGCGGGGGATGGCGCACAGATACGCAGTATTTT. The chain couples TRBV6-1 to TRBJ2-3; 10 nucleotides align to TRBD2. The V gene's germline CDR1 is MNHNS and CDR2 SASEGT. The CDR3 spans 17 residues. Unmatched junction bases numbered 8, after V lost 4 bases and J lost 1 base.

This clone has more than one count but fewer than ten. The chain combines TRBV10-2 with TRBJ1-6, with unresolved D. V lost 3 bases, J lost 9 bases, and 3 bases lay in between. CDR1 is WSHSY and CDR2 is SAAADI in the germline V gene. This CDR3 contains 11 residues. The CDR3 protein is CASSDRSPLHF. The CDR3 DNA is TGCGCCAGCAGTGATCGTTCACCCCTCCACTTT.

The J gene is TRBJ1-1, the V gene TRBV6-6; maybe TRBD1 (6 bases). V lost 6 bases, J lost 3 bases, and 17 bases lay in between. Looked up from germline, CDR1 is MNHNY and CDR2 is SVGAGI (reference sequence). CDR3 length: 15 amino acids. The CDR3 region has the DNA TGTGCCAGCAGGCGGCCACAGGGTACTGACACTGAAGCTTTCTTT. This gives the protein CASRRPQGTDTEAFF.

The V and J genes are TRBV7-9 and TRBJ2-7; the D gene is possibly TRBD2 (6 bases). CDR1 is SEHNR, CDR2 FQNEAQ, per germline (reference sequence). CDR3 length equals 15 residues. V lost 5 bases, J lost 0 bases, and 14 bases lay in between. CDR3 residues: CASSPRGRSSYEQYF. The CDR3, as DNA: TGTGCCAGCAGCCCGCGGGGACGTAGCTCCTACGAGCAGTACTTC.

Notes on this clone: Germline is not matched at one junction end, which may reflect a read error. The gene calls are TRBV5-1 and TRBJ1-6; D is unclear. Germline CDR1 SGHRS, CDR2 YFSETQ. There are 15 residues in the CDR3. In DNA, the CDR3 is TGTGCCAGCAGCTTGGTGGCAGCGTCTAATTCACCCCTCCACTTT. Amino acid sequence: CASSLVAASNSPLHF.

This clone is a singleton in its sample. The V and J genes are TRBV19 and TRBJ2-3, with a possible D match to TRBD1 (6 bases). The CDR3 runs 13 residues. V dropped 5 bases and J dropped 7 bases, with 13 bases sitting between them. Germline CDR1 is LNHDA and CDR2 is SQIVND (reference sequence). The CDR3 reads CASSEKQGNTQYF. CDR3 sequence (DNA): TGTGCCAGTAGTGAAAAACAGGGAAATACGCAGTATTTT.

The chain uses TRBV5-1 and TRBJ2-5; 11 bases agree with TRBD2. Matching the DNA end better, TRBJ2-7 makes the J call doubtful. The CDR3 is 15 amino acids. Germline V gene lookup returns CDR1 SGHRS and CDR2 YFSETQ. The CDR3 DNA reads TGCGCCAGCAGCTCACTAGCGGGGGAACATCACGAGCAGTACTTC. Amino acids: CASSSLAGEHHEQYF.

The chain recombines TRBV18 with TRBJ2-7; TRBD2 is a possible D gene (5 bases). Germline CDR1 KGHSH, CDR2 LQKENI. CDR3 size: 14 residues. V was clipped by 6 bases and J by 7 bases, with 19 bases between them. This CDR3 is CASSLYRESGEQYF. CDR3 nucleotide sequence: TGTGCCAGCTCCCTGTACCGGGAATCTGGGGAGCAGTACTTC.